Listed below are T cell receptor beta chains from one sample, sequenced in a study of T-cell memory formation after mild COVID-19. TCRdb re-called the 5' RACE reads through MiXCR, storing one row per CDR3 protein. The sample shows 560,000 or so distinct CDR3 sequences, roughly 17% of them seen only once. The sequenced material came from PBMCs or a T cell subset sorted from them (not recorded which). The receptor set was obtained from an adult woman who had mild COVID-19 (a few samples of this study predate the infection). Cell type and time point are not known. CDR3s include the opening cysteine and the closing phenylalanine or tryptophan. D genes are given only for firm matches. Clone size is not always given. Where it is, it says once, few, many or a class for expanded clones.

size: -; J: TRBJ2-7; V: TRBV7-2; D: -; DNA: TGTGCCAGCACCGCCTTCGGGACTCGCGAGCAGTACTTC; CDR3: CASTAFGTREQYF
size: -; J: TRBJ2-3; V: TRBV29-1; D: -; DNA: TGCAGCGGGCAACCCACAGGCACAGATACGCAGTATTTT; CDR3: CSGQPTGTDTQYF
size: few; J: TRBJ2-7; V: TRBV7-9; D: TRBD1; DNA: TGTGCCAGCAGCTTGGAGACAGGGAGCGGGCAGTACTTC; CDR3: CASSLETGSGQYF
size: -; J: TRBJ2-7; V: TRBV27; D: TRBD1; DNA: TGTGCCAGCAGTTCGCCCCGGGACAGGGGCGAGCAGTACTTC; CDR3: CASSSPRDRGEQYF
size: few; J: TRBJ1-4; V: TRBV4-2; D: -; DNA: TGTGCCAGCAGCCAAAGCACCACTGCAACTAATGAAAAACTGTTTTTT; CDR3: CASSQSTTATNEKLFF
size: -; J: TRBJ2-3; V: TRBV10-3; D: -; DNA: TGTGCCATCAGAGCAGACGCAGATACGCAGTATTTT; CDR3: CAIRADADTQYF
size: few; J: TRBJ2-7; V: TRBV4-1; D: TRBD2; DNA: TGCGCCAGCAGCCAAGGACTAGCGGGGGTAAGCGAGCAGTACTTC; CDR3: CASSQGLAGVSEQYF
size: few; J: TRBJ2-1; V: TRBV7-9; D: -; DNA: TGTGCCAGCAGCTTAATGTCTAGATACAATGAGCAGTTCTTC; CDR3: CASSLMSRYNEQFF
size: many; J: TRBJ2-1; V: TRBV5-5; D: TRBD2; DNA: TGTGCCAGCAGCTTGACTAGCGCCTACAATGAGCAGTTCTTC; CDR3: CASSLTSAYNEQFF
size: many; J: TRBJ1-4; V: TRBV5-1; D: TRBD1; DNA: TGCGCCAGCAGTTTGATACCCCGGGGCACAGGGGGCTCTAATGAAAAACTGTTTTTT; CDR3: CASSLIPRGTGGSNEKLFF
size: -; J: TRBJ2-7; V: TRBV10-2; D: -; DNA: TGCGCCAGCAGTGAAACGACAGGGACTAGCTACGAGCAGTACTTC; CDR3: CASSETTGTSYEQYF
size: many; J: TRBJ2-5; V: TRBV12-3/TRBV12-4; D: TRBD2; DNA: TGCGCCAGCAGCTTCGGCGGGGGAGAGACCCAGTACTTC; CDR3: CASSFGGGETQYF
size: -; J: TRBJ2-5; V: TRBV20-1; D: TRBD2; DNA: TGCAGTGCTAGAGAGGTGGCAGGACTAGCGGGCCAAGAGACCCAGTACTTC; CDR3: CSAREVAGLAGQETQYF
size: -; J: TRBJ1-2; V: TRBV27; D: -; DNA: TGTGCCAGCAGTTCCGGACAACGTAGTGGCTACACCTTC; CDR3: CASSSGQRSGYTF
size: -; J: TRBJ1-6; V: TRBV3-1; D: TRBD1; DNA: TGTGCCAGCAGCCAGGCACAGGGGAATAATTCACCCCTCCACTTT; CDR3: CASSQAQGNNSPLHF
size: many; J: TRBJ2-7; V: TRBV7-9; D: -; DNA: TGTGCCAGCAGCTTACAGGTTCCCTACGAGCAGTACTTC; CDR3: CASSLQVPYEQYF
size: -; J: TRBJ2-1; V: TRBV11-2; D: -; DNA: TGTGCCAGCAGCTCCTTGCCGGGACCCGTAGGGAATGAGCAGTTCTTC; CDR3: CASSSLPGPVGNEQFF
size: -; J: TRBJ2-1; V: TRBV12-3/TRBV12-4; D: TRBD2; DNA: TGTGCCAGCGAACTGCGGGGGAGCAGATCGCAGTTCTTC; CDR3: CASELRGSRSQFF
size: few; J: TRBJ2-5; V: TRBV7-9; D: TRBD2; DNA: TGTGCCAGCGCGGGTAGCGGGAGGCCGATCCAAGAGACCCAGTACTTC; CDR3: CASAGSGRPIQETQYF
size: -; J: TRBJ2-1; V: TRBV29-1; D: TRBD2; DNA: TGCAGCGTTTCTGGTAAGCGGGGCAACTCCTACAATGAGCAGTTCTTC; CDR3: CSVSGKRGNSYNEQFF
size: few; J: TRBJ2-1; V: TRBV10-3; D: TRBD2; DNA: TGTGCCATCAGTGAGCAAGCGGGGGGACCCTACAATGAGCAGTTCTTC; CDR3: CAISEQAGGPYNEQFF
size: -; J: TRBJ2-2; V: TRBV6-1; D: TRBD2; DNA: TGTGACAGCAGTGAGCGGGAGGTCAGGGGTCCCGGGGAGCTGTTTTTT; CDR3: CDSSEREVRGPGELFF
size: -; J: TRBJ2-1; V: TRBV4-2; D: TRBD1; DNA: TGTGCCAGCAGCCTCCAACAGGGGTTAGCCTACAATGAGCAGTTCTTC; CDR3: CASSLQQGLAYNEQFF
size: -; J: TRBJ2-7; V: TRBV5-1; D: TRBD1; DNA: TGCGCCAGCAACTCGGGACAGGCCTACGAGCAGTACTTC; CDR3: CASNSGQAYEQYF
size: many; J: TRBJ2-2; V: TRBV7-9; D: TRBD1; DNA: TGTGCCAGCAGCCATGGGACAGGGAGAAGGACCGGGGAGCTGTTTTTT; CDR3: CASSHGTGRRTGELFF
size: -; J: TRBJ2-7; V: TRBV12-3/TRBV12-4; D: -; DNA: TGTGCCAGCAGGTCACAGACCTCGGGTCCCCACGAGCAGTACTTC; CDR3: CASRSQTSGPHEQYF
size: few; J: TRBJ1-3; V: TRBV7-9; D: TRBD1; DNA: TGTGCCAGCAGCTCACAGGGGATTTCCGGAAACACCATATATTTT; CDR3: CASSSQGISGNTIYF
size: few; J: TRBJ2-1; V: TRBV20-1; D: TRBD1; DNA: TGCAGTGCTAGACCAGGGGGCGCGAAGGTCGTCACCTACAATGAGCAGTTCTTC; CDR3: CSARPGGAKVVTYNEQFF
size: few; J: TRBJ2-7; V: TRBV7-9; D: -; DNA: TGTGCCAGCAGCCAGGCGGCACTCTCCTCCTACGAGCAGTACTTC; CDR3: CASSQAALSSYEQYF
size: few; J: TRBJ2-1; V: TRBV5-6; D: -; DNA: TGTGCCAGCAGCTTGTGGGGCCTTTTTTATGAGCAGTTCTTC; CDR3: CASSLWGLFYEQFF
size: -; J: TRBJ1-2; V: TRBV20-1; D: -; DNA: TGCAGTGCTAGAGAGGCGGGCGGGACCTTC; CDR3: CSAREAGGTF
size: once; J: TRBJ2-3; V: TRBV5-6; D: -; DNA: TGTGCCAGCAGCTTGTCCTCCGAGGCAGGTTGGGTCACAGATACGCAGTATTTT; CDR3: CASSLSSEAGWVTDTQYF
size: many; J: TRBJ2-7; V: TRBV20-1; D: TRBD1; DNA: TGCAGTGCTAGAGCTACGACAGGGGGCGAGCAGTACTTC; CDR3: CSARATTGGEQYF
size: -; J: TRBJ1-1; V: TRBV5-4; D: TRBD1; DNA: TGTGCCAGCAGCACAACTCGTCCGGGACAGAGCCACACTGAAGCTTTCTTT; CDR3: CASSTTRPGQSHTEAFF
size: -; J: TRBJ2-7; V: TRBV7-6; D: -; DNA: TGTGCCAGCAGCCTAAGCGACTCCTACGAGCAGTACTTC; CDR3: CASSLSDSYEQYF
size: -; J: TRBJ1-2; V: TRBV20-1; D: TRBD1; DNA: TGCAGTGCTAGAGACGAATACACAGGGGGCCACTATGGCTACACCTTC; CDR3: CSARDEYTGGHYGYTF
size: -; J: TRBJ2-3; V: TRBV5-5; D: -; DNA: TGTGCCAGCAGGTGGACCCTGGACAGCACAGATACGCAGTATTTT; CDR3: CASRWTLDSTDTQYF
size: -; J: TRBJ1-1; V: TRBV18; D: -; DNA: TGTGCCAGCTCGAACCAGATGAACACTGAAGCTTTCTTT; CDR3: CASSNQMNTEAFF
size: few; J: TRBJ2-1; V: TRBV20-1; D: TRBD1; DNA: TGCAGTGCTAGAAGCGCGGACAGGTCCAATGAGCAGTTCTTC; CDR3: CSARSADRSNEQFF
size: few; J: TRBJ2-5; V: TRBV6-2/TRBV6-3; D: TRBD1; DNA: TGTGCCAGCAGTCGACAGGGGGGGACCCAGTACTTC; CDR3: CASSRQGGTQYF
size: few; J: TRBJ2-3; V: TRBV15; D: -; DNA: TGTGCCACCCGCGCTAGCGGCACAGATACGCAGTATTTT; CDR3: CATRASGTDTQYF
size: few; J: TRBJ1-6; V: TRBV5-5; D: -; DNA: TGTGCCAGCAGCTTAAAGCCCCCGGGACCGAAGAATTCACCACTCCACTTT; CDR3: CASSLKPPGPKNSPLHF
size: -; J: TRBJ2-7; V: TRBV9; D: -; DNA: TGTGCCAGCAGCGTAGGGGATGTCGAGGAGCAGTACTTC; CDR3: CASSVGDVEEQYF
size: -; J: TRBJ1-1; V: TRBV12-3/TRBV12-4; D: -; DNA: TGTGCCAGCTGTCAATCGGGCCCGGGGCAGGATGAAGCTTTCTTT; CDR3: CASCQSGPGQDEAFF
size: many; J: TRBJ1-2; V: TRBV12-3/TRBV12-4; D: TRBD1; DNA: TGTGCCAGCAGTCAGGGACAGGGATTCGGCTACACCTTC; CDR3: CASSQGQGFGYTF
size: -; J: TRBJ2-1; V: TRBV12-3/TRBV12-4; D: -; DNA: TGTGCCAGCAGTTTCGATTGGACGGGCTCCTACAATGAGCAGTTCTTC; CDR3: CASSFDWTGSYNEQFF
size: many; J: TRBJ1-3; V: TRBV7-2; D: -; DNA: TGTGCCAGCAGCTTGGACGGAGGGTTCTCTGGAAACACCATATATTTT; CDR3: CASSLDGGFSGNTIYF
size: -; J: TRBJ2-7; V: TRBV12-3/TRBV12-4; D: -; DNA: TGTGCCAGCAGTTTGAGGTATCGGGCCTACGAGCAGTACTTC; CDR3: CASSLRYRAYEQYF
size: few; J: TRBJ2-3; V: TRBV27; D: -; DNA: TGTGCCAGCAGTCCCCCTCTGCTCCGGAGCACAGATACGCAGTATTTT; CDR3: CASSPPLLRSTDTQYF
size: -; J: TRBJ1-4; V: TRBV12-3/TRBV12-4; D: -; DNA: TGTGCCAGCAGTGTGACCACTAATGAAAAACTGTTTTTT; CDR3: CASSVTTNEKLFF
size: -; J: TRBJ1-1; V: TRBV19; D: TRBD1; DNA: TGTGCCAGTAGTCCCGGACAGGGCAGCGAGACTGAAGCTTTCTTT; CDR3: CASSPGQGSETEAFF
size: many; J: TRBJ2-7; V: TRBV7-2; D: -; DNA: TGTGCCAGCAGTCCGGCCTACGAGCAGTACTTC; CDR3: CASSPAYEQYF